The sample holds one count of the clone carrying this TCR beta chain. The CDR3 covers 14 residues. The germline V gene has CDR1 LGHNA and CDR2 YSLEER. V was clipped by 0 bases and J by 3 bases, with 8 bases between them. This table comes from immunoSEQ multiplex PCR, and its TCRdb copy is limited to in-frame clones, with some not included. Found here are 110,000 to 150,000 clones, about three quarters of them singletons; the top ten hold 5.1%. The data derive from a study of cytotoxic CD8 clonotypes in ibrutinib-treated CLL. For the study at large: Response samples were taken after a median around 11 months of treatment, range 6 to 36.

The receptor's source is a human donor with chronic lymphocytic leukemia. The specimen was PBMCs, collected after 24 months of ibrutinib treatment. The genes are TRBV4-3 and TRBJ1-2, with D possibly being TRBD1 (5 bases). CDR3 coding DNA: TGCGCCAGCAGCCAAGATTTGGGGGACTATGGCTACACCTTC. Translated, it gives CASSQDLGDYGYTF.